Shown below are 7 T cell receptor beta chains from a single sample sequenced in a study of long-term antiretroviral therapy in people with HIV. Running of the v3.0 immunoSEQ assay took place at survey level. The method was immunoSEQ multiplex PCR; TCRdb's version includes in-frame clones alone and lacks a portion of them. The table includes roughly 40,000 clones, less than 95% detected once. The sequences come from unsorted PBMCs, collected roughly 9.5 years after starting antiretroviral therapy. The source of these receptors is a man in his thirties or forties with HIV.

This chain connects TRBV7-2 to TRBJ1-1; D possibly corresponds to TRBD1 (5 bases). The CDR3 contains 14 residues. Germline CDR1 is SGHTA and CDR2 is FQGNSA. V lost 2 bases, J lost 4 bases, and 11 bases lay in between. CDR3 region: CASSLISGPTEAFF. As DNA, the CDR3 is TGTGCCAGCAGCTTAATATCGGGACCCACTGAAGCTTTCTTT.

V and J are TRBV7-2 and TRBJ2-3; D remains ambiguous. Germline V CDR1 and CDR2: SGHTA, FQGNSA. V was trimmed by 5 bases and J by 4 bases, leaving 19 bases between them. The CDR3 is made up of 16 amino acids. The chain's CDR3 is CASSPQPGKTPDTQYF. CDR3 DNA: TGTGCCAGCAGCCCGCAGCCGGGTAAGACGCCAGATACGCAGTATTTT.

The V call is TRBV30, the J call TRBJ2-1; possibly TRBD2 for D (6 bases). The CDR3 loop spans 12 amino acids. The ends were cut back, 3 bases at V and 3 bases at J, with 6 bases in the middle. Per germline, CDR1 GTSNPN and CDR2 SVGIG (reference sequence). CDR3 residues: CAWRGLYNEQFF. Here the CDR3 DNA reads TGTGCCTGGAGGGGACTCTACAATGAGCAGTTCTTC.

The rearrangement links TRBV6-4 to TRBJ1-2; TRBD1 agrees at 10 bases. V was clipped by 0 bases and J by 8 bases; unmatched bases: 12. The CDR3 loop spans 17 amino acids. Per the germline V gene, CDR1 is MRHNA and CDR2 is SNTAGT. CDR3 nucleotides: TGTGCCAGCAGTGACTCCCCCAATGACAGGGGGCGCCGGGGCTACACCTTC. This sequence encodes CASSDSPNDRGRRGYTF.

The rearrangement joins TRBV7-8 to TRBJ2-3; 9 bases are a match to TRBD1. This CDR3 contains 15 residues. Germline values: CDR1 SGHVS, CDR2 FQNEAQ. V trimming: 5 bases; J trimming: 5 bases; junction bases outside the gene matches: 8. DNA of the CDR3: TGTGCCAGCAGCCCTACAGGGGGCTTGGGAGATACGCAGTATTTT. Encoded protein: CASSPTGGLGDTQYF.

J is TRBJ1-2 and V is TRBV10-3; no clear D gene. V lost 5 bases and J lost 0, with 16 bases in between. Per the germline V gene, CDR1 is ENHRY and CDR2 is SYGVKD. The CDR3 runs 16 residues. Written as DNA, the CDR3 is TGTGCCATCAGTAGGGCTTACGGGGATCCTAACTATGGCTACACCTTC. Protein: CAISRAYGDPNYGYTF.

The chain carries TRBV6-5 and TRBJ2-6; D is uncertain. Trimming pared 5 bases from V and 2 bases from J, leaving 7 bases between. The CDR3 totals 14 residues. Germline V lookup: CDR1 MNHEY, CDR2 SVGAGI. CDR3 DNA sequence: TGTGCCAGCAGTCTAGTTCCTGGGGCCAACGTCCTGACTTTC. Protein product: CASSLVPGANVLTF.